In its sample, the clone carrying this T cell receptor beta chain was seen a few times. The antigen is unknown. Trimming stripped 4 bases from V and 1 base from J, with 11 bases between. The germline V gene encodes CDR1 GTSNPN and CDR2 SVGIG (reference sequence). This CDR3 region has 15 residues. Sorted populations were all over 95% pure. This sample stems from a study of beta chain features in type 1 diabetes. Findings and caveats of the study: Fewer junction insertions and more nucleotide deletions appeared in type 1 diabetes patients. TCRB CDR3s were moderately but significantly shorter in Type 1 diabetes patients in all four CD4+ subsets.

What was sequenced were expressed TCRB transcripts, since all of the isolated RNA had been reverse transcribed. Libraries were prepared by immunoSEQ multiplex PCR; TCRdb keeps only in-frame clonotypes and omits some of them. The sample gives under 350,000 clones, 13% to 15% of which show up once; 0.015% to 0.02% is in the top ten. V and J are TRBV30 and TRBJ2-6; possible D gene TRBD1, 6 bases. The sequenced material came from naive CD4+ T cells from blood. This sequence originates from a young man with type 1 diabetes. As DNA, the CDR3 is TGTGCCTGGACTATTAGGGGGTCTGGGGCCAACGTCCTGACTTTC. Translated: CAWTIRGSGANVLTF.